This T cell receptor beta chain was identified during a study of blood T cell repertoires in COVID-19. Method: immunoSEQ multiplex PCR; TCRdb's copy keeps in-frame clones and lacks some. The data hold about 250,000 clones, with roughly 80% observed a single time. CDR1 is SGHAT and CDR2 is FQDESV in the germline V gene (reference sequence). V was clipped by 2 bases and J by 6 bases, with 6 bases between them. CDR3 length: 12 amino acids. This sequence was found in an elderly man with acute or convalescent COVID-19. The specimen was peripheral blood. The chain links TRBV11-1 to TRBJ2-3; tentatively, D is TRBD2 (5 bases). As DNA, the CDR3 is TGTGCCAGCAGCTTAAGGAGGGATACGCAGTATTTT. Translated: CASSLRRDTQYF. Variable domain in full (rest from reference TRBV11-1 and TRBJ2-3): EAEVAQSPRYKITEKSQAVAFWCDPISGHATLYWYRQILGQGPELLVQFQDESVVDDSQLPKDRFSAERLKGVDSTLKIQPAELGDSAMYLCASSLRRDTQYFGPGTRLTVL.